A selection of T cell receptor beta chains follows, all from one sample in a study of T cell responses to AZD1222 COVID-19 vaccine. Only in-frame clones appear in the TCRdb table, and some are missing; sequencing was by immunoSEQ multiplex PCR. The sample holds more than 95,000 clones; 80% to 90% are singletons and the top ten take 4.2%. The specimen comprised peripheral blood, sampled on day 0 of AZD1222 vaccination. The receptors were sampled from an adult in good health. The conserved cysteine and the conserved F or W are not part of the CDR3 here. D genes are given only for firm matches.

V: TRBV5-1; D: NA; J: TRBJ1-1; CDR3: ASSFGPGILVGTVDEAF
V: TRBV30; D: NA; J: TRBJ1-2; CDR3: AWSAQLGYT
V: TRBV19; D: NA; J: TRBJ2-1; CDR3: ASRITGRNEQF
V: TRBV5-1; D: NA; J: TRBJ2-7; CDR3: ASRGIGSYEQY
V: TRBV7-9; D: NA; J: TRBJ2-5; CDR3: ASSLGIGQETQY
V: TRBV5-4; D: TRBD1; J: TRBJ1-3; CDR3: ASSNRRDRGGNTIY
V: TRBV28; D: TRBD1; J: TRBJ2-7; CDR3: ASRGQGSYEQY
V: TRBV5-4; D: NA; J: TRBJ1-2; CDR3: ASSLTLEGYGYT
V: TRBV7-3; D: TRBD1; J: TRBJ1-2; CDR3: ASSRDRGRGYT
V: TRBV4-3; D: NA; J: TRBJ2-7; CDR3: ASSQGGTGFREQY
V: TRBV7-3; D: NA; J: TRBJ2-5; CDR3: ASSQVSGGEETQY
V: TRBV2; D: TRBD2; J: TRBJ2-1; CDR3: ASRLAVSYNEQF
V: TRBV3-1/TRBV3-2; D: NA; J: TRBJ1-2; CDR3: ASSQDGANYGYT
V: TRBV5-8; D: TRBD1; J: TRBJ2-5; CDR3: ASSLHGTGQETQY
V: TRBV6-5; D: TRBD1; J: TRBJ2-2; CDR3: ASIGQGGTGELF
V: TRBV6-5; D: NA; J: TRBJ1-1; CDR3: ASSYRGWTEAF
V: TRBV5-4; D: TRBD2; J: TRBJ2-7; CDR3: ASSGRGLGSEQY
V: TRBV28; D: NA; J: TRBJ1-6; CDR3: ASKGISRDVYNSPLH
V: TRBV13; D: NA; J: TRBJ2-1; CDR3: ASSFPGLGGPNEQF
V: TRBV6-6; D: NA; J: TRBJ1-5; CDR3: ASIYKINQPQH
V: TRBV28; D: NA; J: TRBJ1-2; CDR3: ASRRPGTNYGYT
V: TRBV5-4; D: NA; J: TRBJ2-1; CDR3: ASSPGGSKF
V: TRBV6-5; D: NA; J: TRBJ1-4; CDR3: ASTPRSNEKLF
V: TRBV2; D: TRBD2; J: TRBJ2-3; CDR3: ASRKLAGVADTQY
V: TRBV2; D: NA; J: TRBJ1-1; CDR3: ASSDFIRDTQQGAEAF
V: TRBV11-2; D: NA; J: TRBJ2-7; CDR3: ASSLASHEQY
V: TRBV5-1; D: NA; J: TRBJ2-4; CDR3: ASSLRGASGQY
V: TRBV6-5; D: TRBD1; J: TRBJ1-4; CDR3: ASYGQGRRLF
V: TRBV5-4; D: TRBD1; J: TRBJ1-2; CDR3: ASSSYGQGGNRGYT
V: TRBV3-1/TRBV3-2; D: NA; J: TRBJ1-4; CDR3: ASSQDHRTASFYNEKLF
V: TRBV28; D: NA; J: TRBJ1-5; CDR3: ASRSLHQPQH
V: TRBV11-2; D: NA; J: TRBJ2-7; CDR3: ASSLGETGL
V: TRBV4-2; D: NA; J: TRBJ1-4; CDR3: ASSQEAASLMKKLF
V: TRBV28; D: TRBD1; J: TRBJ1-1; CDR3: ASTSSGGETEAF
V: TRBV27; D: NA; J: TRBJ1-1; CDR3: ASSLLEGSNSF
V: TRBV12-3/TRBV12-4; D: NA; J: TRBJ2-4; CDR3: ASSSKNIQY
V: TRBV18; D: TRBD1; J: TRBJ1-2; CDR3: ASSPYQGGHSLDGYT
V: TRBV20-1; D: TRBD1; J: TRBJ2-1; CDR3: SASIVRLNRGSRF
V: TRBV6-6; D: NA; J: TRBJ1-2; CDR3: ASSYREETRGYT
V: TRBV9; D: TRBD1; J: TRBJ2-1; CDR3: ASSSSYRGTRYSSYNEQF
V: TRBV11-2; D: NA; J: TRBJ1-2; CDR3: ASSSTPGNNYGYT
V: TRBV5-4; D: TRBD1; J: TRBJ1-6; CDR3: ASSSFRDRDSPLH
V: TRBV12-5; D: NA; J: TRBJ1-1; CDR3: ASGLGGTEAF
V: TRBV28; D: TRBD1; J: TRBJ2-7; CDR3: ASRPTGAQGANYEQY
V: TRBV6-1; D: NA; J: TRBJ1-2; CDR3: ASSEGRGGYT
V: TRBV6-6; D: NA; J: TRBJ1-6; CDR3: ASSPSSWQGWDSPLH